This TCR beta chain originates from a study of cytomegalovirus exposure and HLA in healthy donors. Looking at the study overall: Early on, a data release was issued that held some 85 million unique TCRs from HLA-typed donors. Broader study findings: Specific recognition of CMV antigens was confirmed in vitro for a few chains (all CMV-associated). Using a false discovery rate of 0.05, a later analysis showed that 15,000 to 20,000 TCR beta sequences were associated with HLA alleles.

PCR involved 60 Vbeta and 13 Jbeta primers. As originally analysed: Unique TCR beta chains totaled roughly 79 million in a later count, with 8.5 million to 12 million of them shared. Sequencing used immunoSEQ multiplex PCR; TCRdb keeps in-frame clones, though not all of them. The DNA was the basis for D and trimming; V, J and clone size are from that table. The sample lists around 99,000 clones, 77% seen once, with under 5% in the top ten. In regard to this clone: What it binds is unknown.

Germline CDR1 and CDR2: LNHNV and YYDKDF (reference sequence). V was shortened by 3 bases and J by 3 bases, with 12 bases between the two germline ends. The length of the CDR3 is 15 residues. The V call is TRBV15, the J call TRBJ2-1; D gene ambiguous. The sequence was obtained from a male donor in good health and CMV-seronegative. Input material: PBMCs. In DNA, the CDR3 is TGTGCCACCAGCAGGGGCATGGGCCTCTACAATGAGCAGTTCTTC. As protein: CATSRGMGLYNEQFF.